This T cell receptor (beta chain) was sequenced during a study of blood T cell repertoires in COVID-19. Study in general: The United States, Italy and Spain provided the acute and convalescent COVID-19 samples.

Germline CDR1 is SGDLS and CDR2 is YYNGEE. CDR3 length equals 14 residues. V was pared by 0 bases and J by 7 bases, with 11 bases between. Under the authors' procedure: Cell counts per sample came from amplifying reference gene primers. TCRdb's copy holds only in-frame clones and misses some; the assay was immunoSEQ multiplex PCR. D and trimming were read from the DNA, whereas the V and J calls and clone size are those reported in that table. Of over 250,000 clones in the sample, 85% to 90% were seen once. The TCR sequence derives from a woman aged 40 to 49 who had recovered from COVID-19. Source material: peripheral blood. The rearrangement uses TRBV9 and TRBJ2-1, with TRBD2 as a possible D gene (5 bases). The CDR3 sequence: CASSVGLRGNEQFF. The DNA of the CDR3 is TGTGCCAGCAGCGTAGGGCTCCGCGGGAATGAGCAGTTCTTC.